The 27 T cell receptor beta chains in this list originate from one sample, sequenced in a study of T cell changes during pregnancy in multiple sclerosis (dated by TCRdb to the late 2010s). Libraries were prepared through the immunoSEQ multiplex PCR assay. This immuneACCESS table, as held by TCRdb, lists in-frame sequences with V and J called but not all clones. Of the missing ones, under half trace to an unresolved V gene in checked studies; the others have no known cause. Recorded for this sample are approximately 63,000 clones; about nine tenths of them occurred a single time. The leading ten clones occupy over 2% of the sample. Sequenced material: peripheral blood, taken in the third trimester of pregnancy. All receptors derive from a female donor in good health, enrolled as a control in a pregnancy study.

The chain recombines TRBV2 with TRBJ2-7, with a tentative D call TRBD2 (6 bases). The germline V gene encodes CDR1 SNHLY and CDR2 FYNNEI. This CDR3 spans 15 amino acids. Trimming removed 2 bases at V and 4 bases at J, with 15 bases between. The CDR3 loop reads CASSEKTGEFYEQYF. CDR3 nucleotide sequence: TGTGCCAGCAGTGAAAAGACGGGAGAATTTTACGAGCAGTACTTC.

The gene calls are TRBV5-1 and TRBJ1-1; D gene ambiguous. The CDR3 loop spans 16 amino acids. Looked up from germline, CDR1 is SGHRS and CDR2 is YFSETQ. V was pared by 1 base and J by 1 base, with 14 bases between. CDR3 sequence: CASSLQLTLKNTEAFF. The DNA of the CDR3 is TGCGCCAGCAGCTTGCAATTAACATTAAAGAACACTGAAGCTTTCTTT. Full variable domain (missing parts from reference TRBV5-1 and TRBJ1-1): KAGVTQTPRYLIKTRGQQVTLSCSPISGHRSVSWYQQTPGQGLQFLFEYFSETQRNKGNFPGRFSGRQFSNSRSEMNVSTLELGDSALYLCASSLQLTLKNTEAFFGQGTRLTVV.

CDR3 amino acids: CASSYTDRGNQPQHF. In nucleotides, the CDR3 is TGTGCCAGCAGCTATACAGACAGGGGCAATCAGCCCCAGCATTTT. The genes are TRBV6-1 and TRBJ1-5, with TRBD1 identical over 7 bases. Trimming cost V 6 bases and J 2 bases; bases outside gene matches: 7. The CDR3 spans 15 residues. Germline lookup yields CDR1 MNHNS and CDR2 SASEGT.

The CDR3 nucleotides read TGCGCCAGCTCCGCCGTGTGGGGGCCGAAGACCCAGTACTTC. Translated: CASSAVWGPKTQYF. The chain links TRBV5-1 to TRBJ2-5; TRBD1 might be the D (6 bases). Trimming cost V 7 bases and J 6 bases, with 19 bases left between them. CDR1 is SGHRS, CDR2 YFSETQ, per germline. This CDR3 has 14 amino acids.

The J gene is TRBJ2-2, the V gene TRBV6-4; 9 nucleotides align to TRBD2. The CDR3 extends over 15 amino acids. Germline V gene sequence: CDR1 MRHNA, CDR2 SNTAGT. The V and J ends lost 10 bases and 3 bases, in that order; junction bases with no gene match: 9. The CDR3 here is CATSLTSGDTGELFF. In nucleotides, the CDR3 is TGTGCCACCTCCCTGACTAGCGGTGACACCGGGGAGCTGTTTTTT.

The chain combines TRBV30 with TRBJ2-5; TRBD2 aligns across 8 bases. The CDR3 sequence is 13 residues long. Losses at the gene ends were 8 bases for V and 5 bases for J; bases not matched to a gene: 10. CDR1 and CDR2 from the germline V gene are GTSNPN and SVGIG (reference sequence). The CDR3 reads CAQGLAGGETQYF. The CDR3 nucleotides read TGTGCCCAAGGGCTAGCGGGCGGGGAGACCCAGTACTTC. The complete variable domain, with remaining parts taken from reference TRBV30 and TRBJ2-5, reads SQTIHQWPATLVQPVGSPLSLECTVEGTSNPNLYWYRQAAGRGLQLLFYSVGIGQISSEVPQNLSASRPQDRQFILSSKKLLLSDSGFYLCAQGLAGGETQYFGPGTRLLVL.

This sequence joins TRBV19 and TRBJ1-1; D perhaps matches TRBD1 (6 bases). Germline V lookup: CDR1 LNHDA, CDR2 SQIVND (reference sequence). The CDR3 is made up of 15 amino acids. Deletions cut 1 base from V and 4 bases from J, with 13 bases between. The CDR3 DNA follows: TGTGCCAGTAGTATAGTTGCAGGGACAAGCACTGAAGCTTTCTTT. Translating it yields CASSIVAGTSTEAFF.

This clone was counted a single time. The chain joins TRBV11-3 to TRBJ2-2; D is possibly TRBD1 (6 bases). V lost 5 bases, J lost 8 bases, and 15 bases lay in between. Looked up from germline, CDR1 is SGHNT and CDR2 is YENEEA. The CDR3 is 14 residues long. CDR3 nucleotide sequence: TGTGCCAGCAGCCCCTTTCGAGGGGGAGGGGAGCTGTTTTTT. This translates into CASSPFRGGGELFF. The full variable domain, its missing parts supplied by reference TRBV11-3 and TRBJ2-2, is EAGVVQSPRYKIIEKKQPVAFWCNPISGHNTLYWYLQNLGQGPELLIRYENEEAVDDSQLPKDRFSAERLKGVDSTLKIQPAELGDSAVYLCASSPFRGGGELFFGEGSRLTVL.

This chain links TRBV28 with TRBJ2-2; 7 bases match TRBD1. The V gene end was trimmed by 6 bases and the J gene end by 0 bases; junction bases not matched to a gene: 4. In germline, CDR1 is MDHEN, CDR2 SYDVKM. The CDR3 loop spans 15 amino acids. The CDR3 sequence is CASRPGTANTGELFF. In DNA form, the CDR3 reads TGTGCCAGCAGACCCGGGACAGCGAACACCGGGGAGCTGTTTTTT.

CDR3 loop: CASSELQGALGVDETQYF. DNA of the CDR3: TGTGCCAGCAGTGAACTACAGGGGGCGTTAGGAGTAGATGAGACCCAGTACTTC. The chain carries TRBV2 and TRBJ2-5, with 9 bases fitting TRBD1. The CDR3 extends over 18 amino acids. Trimming removed 2 bases from V and 5 bases from J; junction bases left unmatched: 15. Per germline, CDR1 SNHLY and CDR2 FYNNEI. The whole variable domain, filled in from reference TRBV2 and TRBJ2-5, reads EPEVTQTPSHQVTQMGQEVILRCVPISNHLYFYWYRQILGQKVEFLVSFYNNEISEKSEIFDDQFSVERPDGSNFTLKIRSTKLEDSAMYFCASSELQGALGVDETQYFGPGTRLLVL.

V gene TRBV6-5 combines with J gene TRBJ1-2, with 7 bases lining up with TRBD1. CDR1 is MNHEY, CDR2 SVGAGI, per germline. Trimming removed 5 bases from V and 5 bases from J; junction bases left unmatched: 8. CDR3 length: 14 amino acids. For the CDR3, the DNA is TGTGCCAGCAGTCTACGGGACAGTTTATATGGCTACACCTTC. Encoded protein: CASSLRDSLYGYTF.

The V gene is TRBV2, the J gene TRBJ1-5; the match to TRBD1 covers 9 bases. Germline values: CDR1 SNHLY, CDR2 FYNNEI. The CDR3 sequence is 16 residues long. J gave up 5 bases and V 0 bases, and 5 bases lay outside the gene matches. CDR3 coding DNA: TGTGCCAGCAGTGAAGCCATGGGGACAGGGCATCAGCCCCAGCATTTT. This codes for CASSEAMGTGHQPQHF.

CDR3 region: CASSYSGNTDTQYF. CDR3 nucleotide sequence: TGTGCCAGCAGCTATAGCGGGAATACAGATACGCAGTATTTT. The chain carries TRBV6-1 and TRBJ2-3; TRBD2 aligns across 8 bases. V lost 6 bases, J lost 3 bases, and 5 bases stayed unmatched. The CDR3 sequence is 14 residues long. The germline V gene encodes CDR1 MNHNS and CDR2 SASEGT.

The chain recombines TRBV7-6 with TRBJ2-2, with 12 bases that match TRBD2. The CDR3 contains 15 residues. V shed 7 bases, J shed 5 bases, and the junction held 5 bases outside the gene matches. CDR1 SGHVS and CDR2 FNYEAQ come from the germline V gene. CDR3 DNA: TGTGCCAGCATGGGGACTAGCGGGCTGACCGGGGAGCTGTTTTTT. Translated, it gives CASMGTSGLTGELFF.

The chain carries TRBV6-5 and TRBJ2-1; TRBD2 agrees at 10 bases. Germline CDR1 MNHEY, CDR2 SVGAGI. CDR3 length equals 15 residues. Trimming cost V 7 bases and J 8 bases; bases outside gene matches: 11. The DNA for the CDR3 is TGTGCCAGCACCGAGCGGGGGGGCCCGTTCCATGAGCAGTTCTTC. Translated: CASTERGGPFHEQFF.

The DNA for the CDR3 is TGTGCCAGCAGAAGGACCACCCGGGGGAGCACAGATACGCAGTATTTT. Its protein is CASRRTTRGSTDTQYF. V and J are TRBV6-6 and TRBJ2-3; D might be TRBD2 (6 bases). This CDR3 contains 16 residues. With 6 bases removed from V and 0 bases from J, the gap between germline ends came to 16 bases. CDR1 is MNHNY, CDR2 SVGAGI, per germline (reference sequence).

V is TRBV5-1 and J is TRBJ2-2; 8 positions agree with TRBD1. The CDR3 totals 16 residues. The V gene end was trimmed by 1 base and the J gene end by 2 bases; junction bases not matched to a gene: 4. The germline V gene has CDR1 SGHRS and CDR2 YFSETQ. CDR3 region: CASSLKPGGNTGELFF. The CDR3 DNA follows: TGCGCCAGCAGCTTGAAGCCAGGGGGCAACACCGGGGAGCTGTTTTTT.

The chain has TRBV5-6 and TRBJ2-5; no firm D call. Trimming cost V 0 bases and J 5 bases, with 11 bases left between them. Germline V gene sequence: CDR1 SGHDT, CDR2 YYEEEE. CDR3 length: 14 residues. The CDR3 DNA is TGTGCCAGCAGCTTGGGGTACCCGGGTGAGACCCAGTACTTC. It specifies CASSLGYPGETQYF.

This chain links TRBV7-2 with TRBJ2-3; 7 positions agree with TRBD2. Germline assignment: CDR1 SGHTA and CDR2 FQGNSA. With 7 bases clipped from V and 0 bases from J, the junction kept 7 bases outside the gene matches. This CDR3 region has 15 residues. The CDR3 loop is CASTIAGPSTDTQYF. In DNA form, the CDR3 reads TGTGCCAGCACCATAGCGGGCCCTAGCACAGATACGCAGTATTTT.

CDR3 nucleotides: TGTGCCACCAGCCCTCAGGGGCTGAACACTGAAGCTTTCTTT. Translating it yields CATSPQGLNTEAFF. V gene TRBV6-5 combines with J gene TRBJ1-1; possible D gene TRBD1, 6 bases. Deletions cut 10 bases from V and 0 bases from J, with 15 bases between. Germline lookup yields CDR1 MNHEY and CDR2 SVGAGI. CDR3 size: 14 residues.

The chain is built from TRBV6-6 and TRBJ2-7; TRBD2 is a possible D gene (5 bases). Trimming removed 2 bases at V and 5 bases at J, with 10 bases between. The CDR3 has 13 amino acids. CDR1 is MNHNY, CDR2 SVGAGI, per germline (reference sequence). The CDR3 region is CASSYTGGHEQYF. The CDR3 DNA is TGTGCCAGCAGTTACACGGGCGGGCACGAGCAGTACTTC.

The chain combines TRBV25-1 with TRBJ2-6; D unclear. The CDR3 is 13 residues long. Trimming stripped 7 bases from V and 4 bases from J, with 8 bases between. The germline V gene encodes CDR1 MGHDK and CDR2 SYGVNS. The CDR3 spells CASISSGANVLTF. The CDR3 DNA follows: TGTGCCAGCATCTCCTCCGGGGCCAACGTCCTGACTTTC.

The CDR3 here is CASSRPFITGGAYGYTF. CDR3 bases: TGTGCCAGCAGCCGACCGTTTATAACAGGGGGCGCCTATGGCTACACCTTC. The rearrangement links TRBV11-2 to TRBJ1-2; TRBD1 matches at 9 bases. Trimming cost V 5 bases and J 4 bases; bases outside gene matches: 14. Germline V gives CDR1 SGHAT, CDR2 FQNNGV. This CDR3 contains 17 residues.

The CDR3 DNA reads TGTGCCAGCAGCGTGGGGACAGGGGCGGGCTCTGGAAACACCATATATTTT. Translated, it gives CASSVGTGAGSGNTIYF. This rearrangement joins TRBV9 to TRBJ1-3, with 10 bases that match TRBD1. The CDR3 contains 17 residues. Germline loops: CDR1 SGDLS, CDR2 YYNGEE. The V segment lost 2 bases and the J segment 0 bases; nucleotides outside the gene matches: 5.

V is TRBV7-2 and J is TRBJ2-7; the match to TRBD2 covers 10 bases. This CDR3 has 15 amino acids. V lost 3 bases and J lost 2; bases outside the gene matches: 4. Germline V gives CDR1 SGHTA, CDR2 FQGNSA. This CDR3 is CASSLGLALTYEQYF. The CDR3 nucleotides read TGTGCCAGCAGCTTGGGACTAGCGCTTACCTACGAGCAGTACTTC. The full variable domain, rest sourced from reference TRBV7-2 and TRBJ2-7, is GAGVSQSPSNKVTEKGKDVELRCDPISGHTALYWYRQSLGQGLEFLIYFQGNSAPDKSGLPSDRFSAERTGGSVSTLTIQRTQQEDSAVYLCASSLGLALTYEQYFGPGTRLTVT.

The chain is built from TRBV10-3 and TRBJ1-1, with D possibly TRBD1 on 6 matching bases. Germline V CDR1 and CDR2: ENHRY, SYGVKD. V was shortened by 3 bases and J by 1 base, with 9 bases between the two germline ends. This CDR3 is built from 14 residues. Written as DNA, the CDR3 is TGTGCCATCAGTGACCAGGACAGGAACACTGAAGCTTTCTTT. Protein sequence: CAISDQDRNTEAFF.

The chain uses TRBV7-9 and TRBJ2-1; TRBD2 might be the D (5 bases). The V gene lost 6 bases and the J gene lost 3 bases, with 12 bases spanning the gap. Germline lookup yields CDR1 SEHNR and CDR2 FQNEAQ (reference sequence). The CDR3 loop spans 14 amino acids. CDR3 nucleotides: TGTGCCAGCAGTGGCCAAGGACTCTACAATGAGCAGTTCTTC. Residues: CASSGQGLYNEQFF.